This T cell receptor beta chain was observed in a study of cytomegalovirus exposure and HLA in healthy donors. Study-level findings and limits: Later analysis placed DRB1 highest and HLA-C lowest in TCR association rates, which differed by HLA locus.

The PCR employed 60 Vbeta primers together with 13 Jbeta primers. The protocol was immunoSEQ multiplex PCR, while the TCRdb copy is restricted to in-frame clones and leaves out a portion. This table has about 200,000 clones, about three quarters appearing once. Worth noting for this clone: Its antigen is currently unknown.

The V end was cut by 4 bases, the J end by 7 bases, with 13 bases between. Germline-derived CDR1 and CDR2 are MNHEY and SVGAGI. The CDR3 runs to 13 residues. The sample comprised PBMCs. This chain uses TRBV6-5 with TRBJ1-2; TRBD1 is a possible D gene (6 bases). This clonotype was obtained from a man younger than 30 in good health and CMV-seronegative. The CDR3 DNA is TGTGCCAGCAGTTTCGACAGGTCAGCTGGCTACACCTTC. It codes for CASSFDRSAGYTF.